Listed below are T cell receptor beta chains from one sample, sequenced in a study of T cell responses to AZD1222 COVID-19 vaccine. The protocol was immunoSEQ multiplex PCR, while the TCRdb copy is restricted to in-frame clones and leaves out a portion. Of some 120,000 clones in the sample, about 85% were seen once. The sequencing here drew on peripheral blood, taken 28 days after the second AZD1222 dose. These receptors were taken from an adult who received the AZD1222 COVID-19 vaccine. Both conserved end residues are trimmed from each CDR3. The D gene is left open where the match is weak.

v_call d_call cdr3_aa
TRBV27 - ASRPPPVNSPLH
TRBV6-5 - ASSYNWDGNQPQH
TRBV5-4 - ASSPGTFRETQY
TRBV28 - ASSEGNTIY
TRBV7-2 TRBD2 ASSPTSGGVHEQY
TRBV7-2 - ASRRMGDSDNEQF
TRBV4-2 - ASSQDSAEKLF
TRBV12-3/TRBV12-4 - ASSTEGQPQH
TRBV28 TRBD1 ASSLRGLEAF
TRBV4-2 - ASSQGGIGGYT
TRBV5-1 - ASSLVPGDYGYT
TRBV14 TRBD1 ASSQGFRQGAPNTGELF
TRBV6-5 TRBD1 ASSHRTGEYGYT
TRBV25-1 - ASSDGQKQGGEQY
TRBV20-1 - SASRSGWETQY
TRBV6-5 - ASRYREKGSPLH
TRBV29-1 - SAGDQGPEQY
TRBV6-5 - ASTRGTSYNEQF
TRBV7-8 - ASSSQGNEQY
TRBV30 TRBD1 AWSVGTGLQAGNTIY